Listed below are T cell receptor beta chains from one sample, sequenced in a study of cytomegalovirus exposure and HLA in healthy donors. The protocol was immunoSEQ multiplex PCR, while the TCRdb copy is restricted to in-frame clones and leaves out a portion. The sample consists of 200,000 or so clones, about 80% of them appearing once. Input material: PBMCs. Receptors originate from a woman in her late teens or twenties in good health and CMV-seropositive. The CDR3 runs from the conserved cysteine through the conserved F or W. D genes are given only for firm matches. Size is omitted from some rows. Given values are once, few, many or a class for expanded clones.

D gene: TRBD1
V gene: TRBV7-2
J gene: TRBJ1-1
clone size: few
CDR3 protein: CASSYRQGANTEAFF
CDR3 DNA: TGTGCCAGCAGCTATCGACAGGGGGCTAACACTGAAGCTTTCTTT

D gene: TRBD1
V gene: TRBV30
J gene: TRBJ2-3
clone size: NA
CDR3 protein: CAWDRGPDTQYF
CDR3 DNA: TGTGCCTGGGACAGGGGCCCAGATACGCAGTATTTT

D gene: TRBD1
V gene: TRBV5-6
J gene: TRBJ1-1
clone size: NA
CDR3 protein: CASSLGQGATEAFF
CDR3 DNA: TGTGCCAGCAGCTTGGGACAGGGGGCTACTGAAGCTTTCTTT

D gene: TRBD1
V gene: TRBV7-9
J gene: TRBJ1-1
clone size: few
CDR3 protein: CASSLNQGGGTEAFF
CDR3 DNA: TGTGCCAGCAGCCTAAACCAGGGGGGCGGCACTGAAGCTTTCTTT

D gene: TRBD1
V gene: TRBV9
J gene: TRBJ1-3
clone size: NA
CDR3 protein: CASSVGLIRGTSGNTIYF
CDR3 DNA: TGTGCCAGCAGCGTAGGCCTTATCAGGGGGACCTCTGGAAACACCATATATTTT

D gene: TRBD2
V gene: TRBV5-4
J gene: TRBJ2-1
clone size: NA
CDR3 protein: CASSLGTSSGFSSYNEQFF
CDR3 DNA: TGTGCCAGCAGTCTAGGGACTAGCAGTGGGTTTAGCTCCTACAATGAGCAGTTCTTC

D gene: NA
V gene: TRBV30
J gene: TRBJ1-4
clone size: NA
CDR3 protein: CAWVQGSQEKLFF
CDR3 DNA: TGTGCCTGGGTACAGGGTAGTCAAGAAAAACTGTTTTTT

D gene: NA
V gene: TRBV30
J gene: TRBJ1-5
clone size: NA
CDR3 protein: CAWSEERDQPQHF
CDR3 DNA: TGTGCCTGGAGTGAGGAGAGGGATCAGCCCCAGCATTTT

D gene: NA
V gene: TRBV2
J gene: TRBJ1-2
clone size: NA
CDR3 protein: CASRPDFPGYTF
CDR3 DNA: TGTGCCAGCAGGCCGGACTTCCCTGGCTACACCTTC

D gene: NA
V gene: TRBV11-2
J gene: TRBJ1-2
clone size: NA
CDR3 protein: CASSLAGEGGYTF
CDR3 DNA: TGTGCCAGCAGCCTGGCAGGGGAGGGTGGCTACACCTTC

D gene: NA
V gene: TRBV29-1
J gene: TRBJ1-2
clone size: NA
CDR3 protein: CSVESSGSQPYGYTF
CDR3 DNA: TGCAGCGTTGAATCCTCAGGGTCCCAACCCTATGGCTACACCTTC

D gene: NA
V gene: TRBV4-3
J gene: TRBJ2-3
clone size: NA
CDR3 protein: CASSQGTASSTDTQYF
CDR3 DNA: TGCGCCAGCAGCCAAGGGACAGCTTCTAGCACAGATACGCAGTATTTT

D gene: TRBD2
V gene: TRBV19
J gene: TRBJ2-7
clone size: NA
CDR3 protein: CASSAGVNEQYF
CDR3 DNA: TGTGCCAGTAGTGCGGGGGTCAACGAGCAGTACTTC

D gene: NA
V gene: TRBV5-5
J gene: TRBJ2-5
clone size: NA
CDR3 protein: CASSSGPVETQYF
CDR3 DNA: TGTGCCAGCAGCTCCGGTCCTGTGGAGACCCAGTACTTC

D gene: TRBD1
V gene: TRBV18
J gene: TRBJ2-3
clone size: NA
CDR3 protein: CASSSYLLRGQADTQYF
CDR3 DNA: TGTGCCAGCTCGTCCTACTTGCTCAGGGGGCAGGCAGATACGCAGTATTTT

D gene: NA
V gene: TRBV5-6
J gene: TRBJ1-1
clone size: NA
CDR3 protein: CASRLAGLPSGAFF
CDR3 DNA: TGTGCCAGCAGATTGGCCGGGCTCCCTAGCGGGGCTTTCTTT

D gene: TRBD2
V gene: TRBV4-2
J gene: TRBJ2-5
clone size: few
CDR3 protein: CASSRNTGGGGETQYF
CDR3 DNA: TGTGCCAGCAGCCGGAACACGGGGGGGGGCGGAGAGACCCAGTACTTC

D gene: NA
V gene: TRBV2
J gene: TRBJ2-6
clone size: NA
CDR3 protein: CATIPTANGAGANVLTF
CDR3 DNA: TGTGCCACCATACCGACAGCGAATGGGGCTGGGGCCAACGTCCTGACTTTC

D gene: NA
V gene: TRBV9
J gene: TRBJ1-1
clone size: NA
CDR3 protein: CASSVGEGPYTEAFF
CDR3 DNA: TGTGCCAGCAGCGTAGGGGAGGGGCCGTACACTGAAGCTTTCTTT

D gene: TRBD2
V gene: TRBV11-2
J gene: TRBJ2-5
clone size: NA
CDR3 protein: CATRSPREGETQYF
CDR3 DNA: TGTGCCACCCGCTCTCCAAGGGAGGGGGAGACCCAGTACTTC